Given below is one T cell receptor beta chain in context. Its target is not known. The data were taken from a study of long-term antiretroviral therapy in people with HIV. Study-wide results and limits: Specimens of blood were obtained during about 2003 to 2018, possibly under older ART regimens.

At survey level, the immunoSEQ assay was run in its v3.0 version. Sequencing efforts were directed toward roughly 40,000-55,000 T-cell genomes per sample. Sequencing used immunoSEQ multiplex PCR; TCRdb keeps in-frame clones, though not all of them. The profile shows over 35,000 clones, about 80% of them singletons. Per the germline V gene, CDR1 is KGHSH and CDR2 is LQKENI. The CDR3 has 13 amino acids. V dropped 1 base and J dropped 3 bases, with 6 bases sitting between them. At least one PBMC sample before ART and at least two after were required. The chain carries TRBV18 and TRBJ1-1; no clear D gene. This TCR was sampled from a man in his thirties or forties with HIV. The sample consisted of unsorted PBMCs, taken 3.4 years after starting antiretroviral therapy. Written as DNA, the CDR3 is TGTGCCAGCTCACCACAGGGTTACACTGAAGCTTTCTTT. This gives the protein CASSPQGYTEAFF.